This entry is about one T cell receptor beta chain. The data originate from a study of blood T cell repertoires in COVID-19. CDR3 length: 14 residues. The junction had 2 bases not matched to a gene; V was cut back by 4 bases and J by 4 bases. Germline lookup yields CDR1 SGHRS and CDR2 YFSETQ. Sequenced by immunoSEQ multiplex PCR; TCRdb stores in-frame clones only, minus some. The sample carries 310,000 or so clones, 70% to 90% recorded once. Residents of 24 US areas, aged roughly 18 to 89 years, made up the participants. The clonotype comes from a woman in her thirties who had recovered from COVID-19. Sequenced input: PBMCs or T cells enriched from blood (not recorded which). This chain uses TRBV5-1 with TRBJ2-6, with TRBD2 matching 7 bases. CDR3 in amino acids: CASSRGEGANVLTF. The CDR3 DNA reads TGCGCCAGCAGCCGGGGGGAAGGGGCCAACGTCCTGACTTTC.